This note documents a single TCR beta chain sequence. What it binds is not known. In TCRdb, the 5' RACE reads were re-called with MiXCR into one record per CDR3 protein. Among under 8,000 distinct CDR3 sequences, roughly 47% were seen once, and the ten largest hold roughly 3%. General study points: In terms of TCR gene usage, tumor memory CD4+ T cells clustered together with blood and lymph node memory CD4+ cells, as well as with lymph node naive CD4+ cells. Greatest tumor Treg TCR overlap was with tumor naive CD4+ cells.

Germline values: CDR1 SEHNR, CDR2 FQNEAQ (reference sequence). Germline trimming cut 2 bases from V and 4 bases from J; bases unmatched to any gene: 2. The CDR3 loop spans 14 amino acids. Purified naive CD4+ T cells were depleted of CD25+ Tregs. The TCR originated in a female donor with breast cancer. Specimen: naive CD4+ T cells sorted from a lymph node. This sample's subset: naive CD4+ T cells, CD4+CD45RA+CD25-. V and J are TRBV7-9 and TRBJ2-7, with 10 bases matching TRBD2. The CDR3 coding sequence is TGTGCCAGCAGCTTAAGCGGGAGGGGGTACGAGCAGTACTTC. Protein product: CASSLSGRGYEQYF.